The sequence of this T cell receptor (beta chain) was determined in a study of blood T cells in healthy people across ages (dated by TCRdb to the mid-2010s). For the study in its entirety: In model experiments, roughly one uniquely barcoded TCR beta cDNA molecule per two T cells was captured by template switching. To track age-related changes in TCR beta repertoire diversity, the study relied on deep sequencing normalized with unique cDNA molecular identifiers. The donors were split into four age groups: young (average around 15 years), middle-aged (nearly 40), aged (roughly 65) and long-lived (under 90). To avoid experimental bias, donors of different ages were spread randomly across the sequencing lanes. For two donors (one aged 18 to 30 and one aged 80 or older), the study analyzed two additional independent replicas of 1 million unique cDNA reads from the same blood draw.

The 35 to 40 donors, aged about 6 to 90 years, were systemically healthy Caucasian individuals from Russia. Each donor gave 8 to 10 milliliters of peripheral blood, drawn into EDTA-treated Vacutainer tubes. Ficoll-Paque density-gradient centrifugation was used to isolate PBMCs, with at least 7 million per sample. Total RNA, at least 6 micrograms per sample, was extracted from PBMCs with Trizol reagent. For every donor, flow cytometry on a PBMC aliquot measured the percentage of naive CD45RAhigh/CD27high T cells. Concerning this clonotype: Its specific antigen is unknown. Per-nucleotide qualities are absent, and no much larger clonotype sits a single base away.

The library relied on 5' RACE. Instrument on record: Illumina HiSeq 2500. A second PCR of about 6 to 11 cycles was performed with a sample-barcoded 5' primer and a J-beta primer mix. Each TCR beta cDNA molecule received a unique molecular identifier from a template-switch 5' adaptor carrying 12 random nucleotides. At least 2.5 million CDR3-containing paired-end reads were obtained from each sample. First-strand cDNA synthesis was performed from all RNA using the Mint cDNA synthesis kit, with priming by a TRBC-specific oligonucleotide. Following uracil-DNA glycosylase treatment, a first 18-cycle PCR with universal primers M1SS and BC2_uni_R was performed on all cDNA. The original methods were these. Normalization of each sample was performed by random selection of 1 million high-quality reads, each carrying a distinct molecular identifier. Instead of being binned into consensus sequences, reads that shared molecular identifiers were thrown out. MiTCR, with a Q25 quality threshold and the strictest error-elimination algorithm, was used for CDR3 identification, clonotype clustering and error correction. A nonparametric unseen species model using Euler transformation provided a lower-bound estimate of total TCR beta diversity. The raw public reads went through TCRdb reprocessing: fastp at Q25, MiXCR clone calling, in-frame beta chains kept. Rows with a matching CDR3 protein are joined into one entry that keeps the most common DNA and genes. In this record, the V and J calls reflect TCRdb's handling and not the investigators' own analysis. The sample table shows about a million distinct CDR3 sequences, and just over 50% are seen once. 20% to 25% of the sample belongs to the ten largest clones.

The CDR3, from cysteine to phenylalanine, totals 15 residues. Just the 45-base CDR3 DNA is kept, in frame starting at base 1. Trimmed from V: 8 bases; trimmed from J: 7 bases; junction bases lacking a gene match: 7. General conclusions and limits of the study: Compared with the aged group, the long-lived group had more naive CD4+ T cells, fewer expanded clones and increased TCR diversity, suggesting age selection. As age increased, observed TCR beta diversity per million T cells dropped in a roughly linear way, and a significant reduction was already evident by age 40. There was a strong correlation between observed TCR beta diversity and the percentage of naive T cells measured by flow cytometry. Estimates of total diversity based on one million sequenced T cells were regarded as lower bounds and as underestimates. Since profiling was done on bulk unsorted PBMCs, naive and antigen-experienced compartments could not be conclusively compared. Because donor CMV infection status was unknown, age-related changes in expanded clonotypes were potentially confounded.

The chain joins TRBV12-3 or TRBV12-4 to TRBJ2-1; 14 central bases correspond to TRBD2. The sample comprised blood. The source of this sequence is a woman aged 55-69 years in good health. The sequenced DNA: TGTGCCAGCGACGGGACTAGCGGGAGCTGGAATGAGCAGTTCTTC. The translation is CASDGTSGSWNEQFF.